This T cell receptor beta chain was identified during a study of beta chain features in type 1 diabetes. Whole-study findings and limits: Researchers report that Type 1 diabetes patients had moderately but significantly shorter TCRB CDR3s across all four CD4+ subsets. Researchers cautioned that cDNA sequencing could over-represent cells with high TCR expression.

Each of the CD4+ naive, central memory, regulatory and stem cell-like memory populations was sorted via CD45RO/CCR7/CD25/CD127/CD95/CD27. This clone came up a few times. Its antigen remains unknown. Reverse transcription of all isolated RNA meant that expressed TCRB transcripts were sequenced. Data came from immunoSEQ multiplex PCR; TCRdb stores just in-frame clones and leaves some out. The sample consists of around 400,000 clones, roughly 16% of them appearing once. V lost 5 bases, J lost 3 bases, and 8 bases stayed unmatched. There are 15 residues in the CDR3. Germline V CDR1 and CDR2: KGHSH, LQKENI.

Sequences were obtained from naive CD4+ T cells from blood. This clonotype originated in a young woman in good health. V and J are TRBV18 and TRBJ2-7, with 9 bases that match TRBD2. CDR3: CASSTLAGEFYEQYF. The CDR3 DNA reads TGTGCCAGCTCAACTTTAGCGGGAGAGTTCTACGAGCAGTACTTC.